One sample yielded the 5 T cell receptor beta chains listed below, sequenced in a study of OX40 agonist ivuxolimab in advanced cancers. Data came from immunoSEQ multiplex PCR; TCRdb stores just in-frame clones and leaves some out. This repertoire shows over 55,000 clones, roughly nine tenths found once; its top ten account for more than 10%. The starting material was CD4+ or CD8+ T cells sorted from blood, obtained in a trial of the OX40 agonist ivuxolimab. The receptors come from an adult with an advanced solid tumor such as melanoma, head and neck, liver or kidney cancer.

V usage is TRBV14 and J usage is TRBJ1-3; unclear D gene. Trimming removed 1 base from V and 0 bases from J, with 13 bases in between. CDR3 size: 17 residues. CDR1 is SGHDN, CDR2 FVKESK, per germline. The CDR3 DNA reads TGTGCCAGCAGCCAAGGCGGCACGGCAGTCTCTGGAAACACCATATATTTT. This sequence encodes CASSQGGTAVSGNTIYF.

The rearrangement uses TRBV2 and TRBJ1-1, with 7 bases that match TRBD1. The CDR3 has 16 residues. Germline V gene lookup returns CDR1 SNHLY and CDR2 FYNNEI. V gave up 6 bases and J gave up 0 bases; unmatched junction bases: 10. CDR3 amino acids: CASRTGGQRVNTEAFF. The CDR3 region has the DNA TGTGCCAGCAGGACCGGGGGACAGAGGGTGAACACTGAAGCTTTCTTT.

This chain connects TRBV5-3 to TRBJ1-5; TRBD1 matches 9 bases. TRBV5-3 is marked as an open reading frame, function uncertain. This CDR3 is built from 18 residues. V shed 2 bases and J 2 bases; nucleotides not matched to a gene: 11. CDR3 loop: CARSFNTGTGYGNQPQHF. CDR3 sequence (DNA): TGTGCCAGAAGCTTTAATACCGGGACAGGGTACGGCAATCAGCCCCAGCATTTT.

The chain carries TRBV27 and TRBJ1-6; D not certain. This CDR3 has 12 amino acids. The V end lost 8 bases, the J end lost 7 bases, and 9 bases lay between the germline ends. The V gene's germline CDR1 is MNHEY and CDR2 SMNVEV (reference sequence). The CDR3 bases are TGTGCCAGCCAGGACCCGAATTCACCCCTCCACTTT. This encodes CASQDPNSPLHF.

The V and J genes are TRBV5-6 and TRBJ2-7; tentatively, D is TRBD2 (5 bases). The CDR3 sequence is 15 residues long. The V end lost 4 bases, the J end lost 2 bases, and 16 bases lay between the germline ends. Germline CDR1 SGHDT, CDR2 YYEEEE. The CDR3 sequence is CASSPGLTLTYEQYF. The DNA for the CDR3 is TGTGCCAGCAGCCCCGGACTCACCCTTACCTACGAGCAGTACTTC.